The 27 T cell receptor beta chains reported below all come from one sample, sequenced in a study of blood T cell repertoires in COVID-19. The table came from immunoSEQ multiplex PCR; TCRdb's copy has only in-frame clones and leaves some out. The sample lists about 88,000 clones, 85% to 95% occurring once. Sequencing was carried out using peripheral blood. Source of these receptors: a man between 60 and 75 years old with acute or convalescent COVID-19.

The chain carries TRBV9 and TRBJ2-3, with 8 bases that match TRBD2. Germline V gene lookup returns CDR1 SGDLS and CDR2 YYNGEE. This CDR3 is 16 amino acids long. Trimming took 0 bases from V and 6 from J; bases not matched to a gene: 9. The DNA of the CDR3 is TGTGCCAGCAGCGTAGCTACGCGGGAGGCAGGGGATACGCAGTATTTT. Translating gives CASSVATREAGDTQYF.

This clone was counted at least ten times. CDR3 bases: TGTGCCAGCAGCCTAGAACGCCGACAGAACGAGCAGTACTTC. Translating gives CASSLERRQNEQYF. This chain joins TRBV5-4 and TRBJ2-7, with D perhaps TRBD1 (5 bases). There are 14 residues in the CDR3. V was trimmed by 4 bases and J by 5 bases, leaving 16 bases between them. The germline CDR1 and CDR2 sequences are SGHNT and YYREEE (reference sequence).

This clone appeared once. The genes are TRBV27 and TRBJ2-1, with 7 bases aligning to TRBD1. V gave up 2 bases and J gave up 12 bases; unmatched junction bases: 4. The CDR3 spans 12 residues. The germline gives CDR1 MNHEY, CDR2 SMNVEV (reference sequence). CDR3 bases: TGTGCCAGCAGTTTAAGGGGGCAGACGCAGTTCTTC. Translation gives CASSLRGQTQFF.

V is TRBV7-3 and J is TRBJ2-1; 8 bases are a match to TRBD2. Germline assignment: CDR1 SGHTA and CDR2 FQGTGA. Trimming removed 5 bases from V and 9 bases from J; junction bases left unmatched: 9. This CDR3 region has 14 residues. This CDR3 is CASSPGLDGGEQFF. The CDR3 DNA is TGTGCCAGCAGCCCGGGACTAGATGGTGGTGAGCAGTTCTTC.

This sequence joins TRBV6-6 and TRBJ1-4; D not resolved. The germline V and J ends were trimmed by 5 bases and 8 bases, with 18 bases remaining between them. The germline V gene has CDR1 MNHNY and CDR2 SVGAGI (reference sequence). The CDR3 has 15 amino acids. The CDR3 loop reads CASSDRSGFYEKLFF. The CDR3 nucleotides are TGTGCCAGCAGTGATCGATCGGGGTTTTACGAAAAACTGTTTTTT.

The chain has TRBV19 and TRBJ1-1, with TRBD1 matching over 7 bases. Germline CDR1 reads LNHDA; CDR2 reads SQIVND (reference sequence). V lost 4 bases, J lost 3 bases, and 2 bases stayed unmatched. There are 13 residues in the CDR3. In nucleotides, the CDR3 is TGTGCCAGTAGTAACACAGGGGACACTGAAGCTTTCTTT. Amino acid sequence: CASSNTGDTEAFF. Complete variable domain (other parts from reference TRBV19 and TRBJ1-1): DGGITQSPKYLFRKEGQNVTLSCEQNLNHDAMYWYRQDPGQGLRLIYYSQIVNDFQKGDIAEGYSVSREKKESFPLTVTSAQKNPTAFYLCASSNTGDTEAFFGQGTRLTVV.

CDR3 region: CASSPLYQAGSKDTQYF. The DNA of the CDR3 is TGTGCCAGTAGTCCATTGTATCAGGCAGGGTCGAAAGATACGCAGTATTTT. The rearrangement uses TRBV19 and TRBJ2-3, with a weak D call TRBD1 (5 bases). Germline loops: CDR1 LNHDA, CDR2 SQIVND (reference sequence). CDR3 length: 17 amino acids. Trimming took off 5 bases at V and 5 bases at J, with 23 bases between the two ends.

The chain couples TRBV7-2 to TRBJ2-1, with D possibly matching TRBD1 (6 bases). The CDR3 sequence is 12 residues long. The germline V gene encodes CDR1 SGHTA and CDR2 FQGNSA. With 0 bases removed from V and 16 bases from J, the gap between germline ends came to 13 bases. Here the CDR3 reads CASSLALGASFF. The CDR3 nucleotides are TGTGCCAGCAGCTTAGCTTTGGGGGCTTCCTTCTTC.

J is TRBJ2-7 and V is TRBV4-1; perhaps TRBD1 as D (5 bases). The CDR3 runs 14 residues. V shed 6 bases and J shed 3 bases, with 15 bases lying between them. Germline CDR1 and CDR2: MGHRA and YSYEKL. The CDR3: CASSQQVRDYEQYF. CDR3 bases: TGCGCCAGCAGTCAACAGGTCAGGGACTACGAGCAGTACTTC.

The rearrangement links TRBV27 to TRBJ2-2; D gene ambiguous. The length of the CDR3 is 12 residues. Trimming took 3 bases from V and 5 from J, leaving 4 bases between them. Germline values: CDR1 MNHEY, CDR2 SMNVEV (reference sequence). This CDR3 reads CASSFHTGELFF. The CDR3, as DNA: TGTGCCAGCAGTTTCCATACCGGGGAGCTGTTTTTT.

The rearrangement links TRBV29-1 to TRBJ1-2; a possible D gene is TRBD1 (5 bases). V lost 3 bases to trimming and J lost 3 bases, with 20 bases between them. Germline V gene sequence: CDR1 SQVTM, CDR2 ANQGSEA. CDR3 size: 16 residues. CDR3 in DNA: TGCAGCGTTGATACAGGATCGGGGGATGAAGACTATGGCTACACCTTC. Its translation is CSVDTGSGDEDYGYTF. Based on the CDR3 plus reference TRBV29-1 and TRBJ1-2, the full variable domain is SAVISQKPSRDICQRGTSLTIQCQVDSQVTMMFWYRQQPGQSLTLIATANQGSEATYESGFVIDKFPISRPNLTFSTLTVSNMSPEDSSIYLCSVDTGSGDEDYGYTFGSGTRLTVV.

The rearrangement joins TRBV10-2 to TRBJ2-2, with 8 bases fitting TRBD1. This CDR3 has 12 residues. Losses at the gene ends were 11 bases for V and 3 bases for J; bases not matched to a gene: 2. The germline V gene has CDR1 WSHSY and CDR2 SAAADI. The CDR3: CAVQGDTGELFF. DNA of the CDR3: TGCGCCGTACAGGGGGACACCGGGGAGCTGTTTTTT.

The CDR3: CASSNYTDTQYF. The CDR3 region has the DNA TGTGCCAGCAGCAACTACACAGATACGCAGTATTTT. J is TRBJ2-3 and V is TRBV9; D unresolved. V was trimmed by 4 bases and J by 2 bases, leaving 5 bases between them. Germline loops: CDR1 SGDLS, CDR2 YYNGEE. This CDR3 region has 12 residues.

This CDR3 reads CASSLVTGTGDNEQFF. The CDR3 region has the DNA TGTGCCAGCAGCTTGGTCACCGGGACAGGGGACAATGAGCAGTTCTTC. The V gene is TRBV5-5, the J gene TRBJ2-1, with 10 bases matching TRBD1. The trim removed 0 bases at V and 5 bases at J, leaving 5 bases unmatched. The CDR3 has 16 residues. Germline CDR1 SGHKS, CDR2 YYEKEE (reference sequence). Full variable domain (outside the CDR3, taken from reference TRBV5-5 and TRBJ2-1): DAGVTQSPTHLIKTRGQQVTLRCSPISGHKSVSWYQQVLGQGPQFIFQYYEKEERGRGNFPDRFSARQFPNYSSELNVNALLLGDSALYLCASSLVTGTGDNEQFFGPGTRLTVL.

The rearrangement uses TRBV23-1 and TRBJ1-6, with no clear D. TRBV23-1 is designated an ORF whose function remains uncertain. The CDR3 runs 17 residues. V was trimmed by 0 bases and J by 0 bases, leaving 9 bases between them. CDR3 residues: CASSQSGGSSYNSPLHF. The CDR3 region has the DNA TGCGCCAGCAGTCAATCGGGCGGGAGCTCCTATAATTCACCCCTCCACTTT.

This chain links TRBV19 with TRBJ1-2; the match to TRBD1 covers 10 bases. Trimming removed 3 bases from V and 0 bases from J; junction bases left unmatched: 7. The CDR3 contains 17 residues. Germline CDR1 and CDR2: LNHDA and SQIVND (reference sequence). The CDR3 region has the DNA TGTGCCAGTAGTATCGGACAGGGGGTAGGAACTAACTATGGCTACACCTTC. This translates into CASSIGQGVGTNYGYTF. The whole variable domain, filled in from reference TRBV19 and TRBJ1-2, reads DGGITQSPKYLFRKEGQNVTLSCEQNLNHDAMYWYRQDPGQGLRLIYYSQIVNDFQKGDIAEGYSVSREKKESFPLTVTSAQKNPTAFYLCASSIGQGVGTNYGYTFGSGTRLTVV.

The gene calls are TRBV9 and TRBJ1-3; D remains ambiguous. This CDR3 is built from 17 residues. Per the germline V gene, CDR1 is SGDLS and CDR2 is YYNGEE. V lost 4 bases, J lost 0 bases, and 17 bases lay in between. This chain's CDR3 is CASSTVQDMRSGNTIYF. The CDR3 DNA reads TGTGCCAGCAGCACAGTACAAGACATGCGCTCTGGAAACACCATATATTTT.

The count of this clone is one. The DNA for the CDR3 is TGTGCCAGCAGCGTACAGGGCGACGGGAACACTGAAGCTTTCTTT. It specifies CASSVQGDGNTEAFF. This chain links TRBV9 with TRBJ1-1, with D perhaps matching TRBD1 (5 bases). Trimming removed 1 base at V and 1 base at J, with 11 bases between. Germline V gene lookup returns CDR1 SGDLS and CDR2 YYNGEE. The CDR3 is 15 amino acids. Together with reference TRBV9 and TRBJ1-1, the CDR3 gives the full variable domain: DSGVTQTPKHLITATGQRVTLRCSPRSGDLSVYWYQQSLDQGLQFLIQYYNGEERAKGNILERFSAQQFPDLHSELNLSSLELGDSALYFCASSVQGDGNTEAFFGQGTRLTVV.

The chain joins TRBV4-1 to TRBJ2-5; tentatively, D is TRBD2 (6 bases). This CDR3 region has 13 residues. CDR1 is MGHRA, CDR2 YSYEKL, per germline. V shed 0 bases and J shed 5 bases, with 7 bases lying between them. In DNA, the CDR3 is TGCGCCAGCAGCCAAGAGACTAGGGAGACCCAGTACTTC. It encodes CASSQETRETQYF.

The CDR3 DNA reads TGCGCCAGCAGCTTGGACGGAGAAACCCAAGAGACCCAGTACTTC. Its translation: CASSLDGETQETQYF. The chain links TRBV5-1 to TRBJ2-5; D uncertain. This CDR3 is built from 15 residues. V gave up 0 bases and J gave up 1 base, with 10 bases separating them. Per germline, CDR1 SGHRS and CDR2 YFSETQ.

The chain joins TRBV10-3 to TRBJ1-5; TRBD1 aligns across 9 bases. Germline trimming cut 6 bases from V and 6 bases from J; bases unmatched to any gene: 3. The CDR3 spans 13 residues. Germline CDR1 ENHRY, CDR2 SYGVKD. CDR3 protein: CAIRETGGQPQHF. In nucleotides, the CDR3 is TGTGCCATCAGGGAGACAGGGGGTCAGCCCCAGCATTTT.

The J gene is TRBJ2-5, the V gene TRBV28, with 12 bases that match TRBD2. CDR1 MDHEN and CDR2 SYDVKM come from the germline V gene. This CDR3 spans 15 amino acids. V shed 5 bases and J 4 bases; nucleotides not matched to a gene: 5. CDR3 in DNA: TGTGCCAGCAGTCGCTCTAGCGGGAGGGCAGAGACCCAGTACTTC. Translated: CASSRSSGRAETQYF.

The CDR3 bases are TGTGCCAGCAAAGACAGGGGGACTGGAAACACCATATATTTT. Encoded protein: CASKDRGTGNTIYF. This sequence joins TRBV6-6 and TRBJ1-3; 9 nucleotides agree with TRBD1. The V gene's germline CDR1 is MNHNY and CDR2 SVGAGI (reference sequence). The CDR3 spans 14 residues. V was clipped by 7 bases and J by 2 bases; unmatched bases: 3.

The chain joins TRBV9 to TRBJ1-2; 8 bases line up with TRBD1. Trimming removed 4 bases from V and 8 bases from J; junction bases left unmatched: 10. Per germline, CDR1 SGDLS and CDR2 YYNGEE. The CDR3 contains 14 residues. The CDR3 nucleotides are TGTGCCAGCAGCCCCCAGGACAGGGAGGGCGGCTACACCTTC. This sequence encodes CASSPQDREGGYTF.

The rearrangement links TRBV4-2 to TRBJ2-3; 9 positions match TRBD1. V shed 4 bases and J 0 bases; nucleotides not matched to a gene: 14. The CDR3 consists of 19 residues. The V gene's germline CDR1 is LGHNA and CDR2 YNFKEQ. This CDR3 reads CASSPPRVGQGLSTDTQYF. The CDR3 bases are TGTGCCAGCAGCCCCCCTCGGGTGGGACAGGGACTTAGCACAGATACGCAGTATTTT.

The rearrangement uses TRBV18 and TRBJ2-7; 7 bases line up with TRBD1. Germline CDR1 reads KGHSH; CDR2 reads LQKENI. The V and J ends lost 5 bases and 3 bases, in that order; junction bases with no gene match: 31. This CDR3 is 22 amino acids long. This chain's CDR3 is CASSTQHVNRTGMAAHDYEQYF. CDR3 coding DNA: TGTGCCAGCTCAACACAACACGTCAACCGGACAGGCATGGCCGCGCATGACTACGAGCAGTACTTC.

The rearrangement joins TRBV27 to TRBJ2-3; D possibly corresponds to TRBD2 (6 bases). The CDR3 loop spans 16 amino acids. Germline-derived CDR1 and CDR2 are MNHEY and SMNVEV (reference sequence). V lost 8 bases and J lost 2, with 20 bases in between. The CDR3 spells CASGRDSRADTDTQYF. Written as DNA, the CDR3 is TGTGCCAGCGGCCGGGACTCGAGGGCCGACACAGATACGCAGTATTTT.